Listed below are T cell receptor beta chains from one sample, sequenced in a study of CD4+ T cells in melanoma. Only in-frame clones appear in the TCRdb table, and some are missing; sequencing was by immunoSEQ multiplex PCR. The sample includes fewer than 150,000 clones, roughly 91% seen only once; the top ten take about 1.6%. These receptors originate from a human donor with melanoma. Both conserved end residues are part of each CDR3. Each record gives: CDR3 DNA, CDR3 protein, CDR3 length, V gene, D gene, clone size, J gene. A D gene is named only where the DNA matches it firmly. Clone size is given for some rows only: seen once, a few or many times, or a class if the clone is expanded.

cdr3_nt: TGCGCCAGCAGCCTCGGGCCGAATGGCCCCTACGAGCAGTACTTC
cdr3_aa: CASSLGPNGPYEQYF
cdr3_length: 15
v_call: TRBV4-1
d_call: NA
clone_size: NA
j_call: TRBJ2-7

cdr3_nt: TGTGCCAGCAGTGAAGACAGGGAAACCGGGGAGCTGTTTTTT
cdr3_aa: CASSEDRETGELFF
cdr3_length: 14
v_call: TRBV6-1
d_call: NA
clone_size: once
j_call: TRBJ2-2

cdr3_nt: TGTGCCAGTAGTATCCTTGATCGTCCCCAGCATTTT
cdr3_aa: CASSILDRPQHF
cdr3_length: 12
v_call: TRBV19
d_call: NA
clone_size: NA
j_call: TRBJ1-5

cdr3_nt: TGTGCCTTTTCCGGGACAGCCTTTTCACCCCTCCACTTT
cdr3_aa: CAFSGTAFSPLHF
cdr3_length: 13
v_call: TRBV30
d_call: TRBD1
clone_size: NA
j_call: TRBJ1-6

cdr3_nt: TGTGCCAGCTCCCCCTCTCAGGGGGTCGAAGCTTTCTTT
cdr3_aa: CASSPSQGVEAFF
cdr3_length: 13
v_call: TRBV18
d_call: TRBD1
clone_size: NA
j_call: TRBJ1-1

cdr3_nt: TGTGCCAGCGGGGGTGATAGAGAGACCCAGTACTTC
cdr3_aa: CASGGDRETQYF
cdr3_length: 12
v_call: TRBV4-2
d_call: NA
clone_size: NA
j_call: TRBJ2-5

cdr3_nt: TGTGCCAGCAGCCAAAAGACTAGCGGGGGGATCACAGATACGCAGTATTTT
cdr3_aa: CASSQKTSGGITDTQYF
cdr3_length: 17
v_call: TRBV4-2
d_call: TRBD2
clone_size: NA
j_call: TRBJ2-3

cdr3_nt: TGTGCCAGTAGTATTGGGGGGTCTGGAAACACCATATATTTT
cdr3_aa: CASSIGGSGNTIYF
cdr3_length: 14
v_call: TRBV19
d_call: NA
clone_size: NA
j_call: TRBJ1-3

cdr3_nt: TGCGCCAGCAATGAGTACGGTTCACAAAGTCGGGCCAACGTCCTGACTTTC
cdr3_aa: CASNEYGSQSRANVLTF
cdr3_length: 17
v_call: TRBV5-1
d_call: NA
clone_size: NA
j_call: TRBJ2-6

cdr3_nt: TGTGCCAGCAGCGTGGCCCACGGGGTGGGCAATCAGCCCCAGCATTTT
cdr3_aa: CASSVAHGVGNQPQHF
cdr3_length: 16
v_call: TRBV5-5
d_call: NA
clone_size: NA
j_call: TRBJ1-5

cdr3_nt: TGCGCCAGCAGCTTGGCGCCTCAGGTGTCAGATACGCAGTATTTT
cdr3_aa: CASSLAPQVSDTQYF
cdr3_length: 15
v_call: TRBV5-1
d_call: NA
clone_size: NA
j_call: TRBJ2-3

cdr3_nt: TGTGCCAGCAGCACGAGAACGTCCGGGGTCTCCTACGAGCAGTACTTC
cdr3_aa: CASSTRTSGVSYEQYF
cdr3_length: 16
v_call: TRBV13
d_call: NA
clone_size: NA
j_call: TRBJ2-7

cdr3_nt: TGCGCCAGCAGACTACAGGGTTATTCCTACAATGAGCAGTTCTTC
cdr3_aa: CASRLQGYSYNEQFF
cdr3_length: 15
v_call: TRBV5-1
d_call: NA
clone_size: NA
j_call: TRBJ2-1

cdr3_nt: TGCAGCGTTGAGAAGGGGCAGGGTGATACGCAGTATTTT
cdr3_aa: CSVEKGQGDTQYF
cdr3_length: 13
v_call: TRBV29-1
d_call: NA
clone_size: once
j_call: TRBJ2-3

cdr3_nt: TGTGCCACAGAAGGGACTTTCGCCTACAATGAGCAGTTCTTC
cdr3_aa: CATEGTFAYNEQFF
cdr3_length: 14
v_call: TRBV11-2
d_call: NA
clone_size: few
j_call: TRBJ2-1

cdr3_nt: TGTGCCAGCAGCCAAGACACTAGCGGGGGAGGAAAGACCCAGTACTTC
cdr3_aa: CASSQDTSGGGKTQYF
cdr3_length: 16
v_call: TRBV4-2
d_call: TRBD2
clone_size: NA
j_call: TRBJ2-5

cdr3_nt: TGTGCCAGTAGTAGGGCCTCCATCCAGGGGGAAGGCTATGGCTACACCTTC
cdr3_aa: CASSRASIQGEGYGYTF
cdr3_length: 17
v_call: TRBV19
d_call: TRBD1
clone_size: NA
j_call: TRBJ1-2

cdr3_nt: TGTGCCAGCAACTCCAACGGACAGGGAAGATCCTACGAGCAGTACTTC
cdr3_aa: CASNSNGQGRSYEQYF
cdr3_length: 16
v_call: TRBV28
d_call: TRBD1
clone_size: NA
j_call: TRBJ2-7

cdr3_nt: TGTGCCAGCAGCATGACTGGGAGCTCTGGAAACACCATATATTTT
cdr3_aa: CASSMTGSSGNTIYF
cdr3_length: 15
v_call: TRBV2
d_call: NA
clone_size: NA
j_call: TRBJ1-3

cdr3_nt: TGTGCCAGCAGCTCCGACGGGGTGGGACAGACCCAGTACTTC
cdr3_aa: CASSSDGVGQTQYF
cdr3_length: 14
v_call: TRBV7-9
d_call: NA
clone_size: NA
j_call: TRBJ2-5

cdr3_nt: TGTGCCAGTAGCCGGAAATCAGGGCAGATCGATAGCAATCAGCCCCAGCATTTT
cdr3_aa: CASSRKSGQIDSNQPQHF
cdr3_length: 18
v_call: TRBV19
d_call: NA
clone_size: NA
j_call: TRBJ1-5

cdr3_nt: TGCGCCAGCAGCTTGGGGGGCGGGGCAGCGGTGTACGAGCAGTACTTC
cdr3_aa: CASSLGGGAAVYEQYF
cdr3_length: 16
v_call: TRBV5-1
d_call: NA
clone_size: NA
j_call: TRBJ2-7

cdr3_nt: TGTGCCAGCAGCTTAGGGGGAACGGGGGGCTATGGCTACACCTTC
cdr3_aa: CASSLGGTGGYGYTF
cdr3_length: 15
v_call: TRBV7-8
d_call: NA
clone_size: NA
j_call: TRBJ1-2

cdr3_nt: TGTGCCATCAGTGAAGGGACAGTTACCCATGGCTACACCTTC
cdr3_aa: CAISEGTVTHGYTF
cdr3_length: 14
v_call: TRBV10-3
d_call: TRBD1
clone_size: NA
j_call: TRBJ1-2

cdr3_nt: TGCGCCAGCAGCTTCCGAGGGGGCGCGGGCTACACCTTC
cdr3_aa: CASSFRGGAGYTF
cdr3_length: 13
v_call: TRBV5-1
d_call: TRBD1
clone_size: NA
j_call: TRBJ1-2

cdr3_nt: TGCGCCAGCAGTTTTGGACAGGGGCTGAACGAGCAGTACTTC
cdr3_aa: CASSFGQGLNEQYF
cdr3_length: 14
v_call: TRBV5-1
d_call: TRBD1
clone_size: NA
j_call: TRBJ2-7

cdr3_nt: TGTGCCAGCACCAATCGAGGGAGGGGGCTCAATGAGCAGTTCTTC
cdr3_aa: CASTNRGRGLNEQFF
cdr3_length: 15
v_call: TRBV6-1
d_call: NA
clone_size: NA
j_call: TRBJ2-1

cdr3_nt: TGCAGCGGGATGAAAACCCTAGAGGCAGATACGCAGTATTTT
cdr3_aa: CSGMKTLEADTQYF
cdr3_length: 14
v_call: TRBV29-1
d_call: NA
clone_size: few
j_call: TRBJ2-3

cdr3_nt: TGTGCCAGCAGCCCCGACAGGGGCAACTCACCCCTCCACTTT
cdr3_aa: CASSPDRGNSPLHF
cdr3_length: 14
v_call: TRBV7-9
d_call: TRBD1
clone_size: NA
j_call: TRBJ1-6

cdr3_nt: TGCGCCAGCAGCCCCGGGGCGAGGGGTCATTCACCCCTCCACTTT
cdr3_aa: CASSPGARGHSPLHF
cdr3_length: 15
v_call: TRBV5-1
d_call: NA
clone_size: NA
j_call: TRBJ1-6

cdr3_nt: TGTGCCAGCAGTAGGGGGAGCTACGGGTATCAGCCCCAGCATTTT
cdr3_aa: CASSRGSYGYQPQHF
cdr3_length: 15
v_call: TRBV6-5
d_call: NA
clone_size: NA
j_call: TRBJ1-5

cdr3_nt: TGTGCCAGCAGCCAACTGACAGGATCTGGCTACACCTTC
cdr3_aa: CASSQLTGSGYTF
cdr3_length: 13
v_call: TRBV13
d_call: NA
clone_size: NA
j_call: TRBJ1-2

cdr3_nt: TGTGCCAGCACTCGGGGGGCAGTTTTGGAGACCCAGTACTTC
cdr3_aa: CASTRGAVLETQYF
cdr3_length: 14
v_call: TRBV6-1
d_call: NA
clone_size: NA
j_call: TRBJ2-5

cdr3_nt: TGTGCTAGTGGTTTGGTAATAGGAGGAGTATCTGGCATTACTGAAGCTTTCTTT
cdr3_aa: CASGLVIGGVSGITEAFF
cdr3_length: 18
v_call: TRBV12-5
d_call: NA
clone_size: once
j_call: TRBJ1-1

cdr3_nt: TGTGCCAGCAGCAGGAGCGTGAACACTGAAGCTTTCTTT
cdr3_aa: CASSRSVNTEAFF
cdr3_length: 13
v_call: TRBV5-4
d_call: NA
clone_size: once
j_call: TRBJ1-1

cdr3_nt: TGTGCAGGGAGCGGGGCTGGCACAGATACGCAGTATTTT
cdr3_aa: CAGSGAGTDTQYF
cdr3_length: 13
v_call: TRBV18
d_call: TRBD2
clone_size: NA
j_call: TRBJ2-3

cdr3_nt: TGCGCCAGCAGCTTTGACGGGGGGAACACTGAAGCTTTCTTT
cdr3_aa: CASSFDGGNTEAFF
cdr3_length: 14
v_call: TRBV5-1
d_call: NA
clone_size: NA
j_call: TRBJ1-1

cdr3_nt: TGTGCCAGTAGTATAAATCTAGCTCGGGAGACCCAGTACTTC
cdr3_aa: CASSINLARETQYF
cdr3_length: 14
v_call: TRBV19
d_call: NA
clone_size: NA
j_call: TRBJ2-5

cdr3_nt: TGCGCCAGCAGCTTTGACAGGGGGCAGAGGTCCTACGAGCAGTACTTC
cdr3_aa: CASSFDRGQRSYEQYF
cdr3_length: 16
v_call: TRBV5-1
d_call: TRBD1
clone_size: NA
j_call: TRBJ2-7

cdr3_nt: TGTGCCAGCAGCTTGCAGGGAGGGGTCCTCTTGAACACTGAAGCTTTCTTT
cdr3_aa: CASSLQGGVLLNTEAFF
cdr3_length: 17
v_call: TRBV5-5
d_call: NA
clone_size: NA
j_call: TRBJ1-1

cdr3_nt: TGTGCCAGCAGCTTAACCAGAGGCGGGGGGGCCTCAGAGTTCTTC
cdr3_aa: CASSLTRGGGASEFF
cdr3_length: 15
v_call: TRBV11-2
d_call: TRBD2
clone_size: NA
j_call: TRBJ2-1

cdr3_nt: TGCGCCAGCAGCCAAGATCCTACGGGGGGCTTGCGTGGCTACACCTTC
cdr3_aa: CASSQDPTGGLRGYTF
cdr3_length: 16
v_call: TRBV4-1
d_call: NA
clone_size: NA
j_call: TRBJ1-2

cdr3_nt: TGTGCCAGTAGTACGACCGGGACAGGGGCTGAAAAACTGTTTTTT
cdr3_aa: CASSTTGTGAEKLFF
cdr3_length: 15
v_call: TRBV19
d_call: TRBD1
clone_size: few
j_call: TRBJ1-4

cdr3_nt: TGTGCCAGCGTGAGTCTTTCTTCCTACGAGCAGTACTTC
cdr3_aa: CASVSLSSYEQYF
cdr3_length: 13
v_call: TRBV28
d_call: NA
clone_size: NA
j_call: TRBJ2-7

cdr3_nt: TGCGCCAGCAGCCCAACCGGGTCCCGACCGATGAACACTGAAGCTTTCTTT
cdr3_aa: CASSPTGSRPMNTEAFF
cdr3_length: 17
v_call: TRBV5-1
d_call: NA
clone_size: NA
j_call: TRBJ1-1